The clone carrying this T cell receptor beta chain was detected only a few times. Regions amplified from RNA transcripts were the TCR beta CDR3 regions. In the first-round RT-PCR of the TCR CDR3, the HTBI primer set was used. One entry per CDR3 protein, called by TCRdb with MiXCR from the multiplex PCR reads. The sample lists 650,000 to 850,000 distinct CDR3 sequences, 18% occurring once. The entry originates in a study of T cells in Graves' hyperthyroidism and ophthalmopathy. The V gene's germline CDR1 is GTSNPN and CDR2 SVGIG (reference sequence). The CDR3 is 15 residues long. V gave up 2 bases and J gave up 7 bases, with 15 bases separating them.

Source material: blood. V usage is TRBV30 and J usage is TRBJ1-6; no clear D. The receptor comes from a woman in her forties or fifties with Graves' hyperthyroidism that later progressed to Graves' ophthalmopathy. CDR3 region: CAWSRGNKGNSPLHF. CDR3 nucleotides: TGTGCCTGGAGTCGTGGTAACAAGGGAAATTCACCCCTCCACTTT.